Below are 30 T cell receptor beta chains sequenced from a single sample in a study of blood T cells in healthy people across ages. Then a second PCR, running about 6 to 11 cycles, was carried out with a sample-barcoded 5' primer and a J-beta primer mix. TCRdb called the 5' RACE reads again in MiXCR, with one record for every CDR3 protein. The repertoire holds hundreds of thousands of distinct CDR3 sequences, with around 45% as singletons. Sequencing was carried out using blood. These receptors were obtained from a woman aged 60-70 years in good health.

This clonotype showed up just a few times. The chain combines TRBV7-2 with TRBJ2-5; 11 nucleotides match TRBD2. J lost 0 bases, V lost 4 bases, and 4 bases had no gene match. Germline lookup yields CDR1 SGHTA and CDR2 FQGNSA. The CDR3 covers 16 residues. The CDR3: CASSSTSGRYQETQYF. In nucleotides, the CDR3 is TGTGCCAGCAGCTCCACTAGCGGGAGATACCAAGAGACCCAGTACTTC.

This clonotype was recorded at least ten times. The chain carries TRBV6-5 and TRBJ2-5, with D unresolved. From germline, CDR1 is MNHEY and CDR2 SVGAGI. This CDR3 contains 12 residues. V lost 5 bases, J lost 9 bases, and 13 bases lay in between. Here the CDR3 reads CASSPDLGPQYF. CDR3 nucleotide sequence: TGTGCCAGCAGTCCCGACTTGGGCCCCCAGTACTTC.

About this clonotype: One junction end does not reproduce the germline sequence, and a read error may be involved. V is TRBV3-1 and J is TRBJ2-7; D unresolved. Germline-derived CDR1 and CDR2 are LGHDT and YNNKEL (reference sequence). The CDR3 totals 12 residues. The CDR3 sequence is CATSQTAYQQYF. The CDR3 DNA reads TGTGCCACCAGCCAAACGGCTTACCAGCAGTACTTC.

This clonotype has a handful of counts. The rearrangement uses TRBV6-2 or TRBV6-3 and TRBJ2-7, with a tentative D call TRBD2 (6 bases). CDR1 is MNHEY and CDR2 is SVGEGT in the germline V gene. Between the trimmed V and J ends, which lost 7 bases and 0 bases, there was a span of 19 bases. This CDR3 is built from 16 residues. CDR3 in DNA: TGTGCCAGCAACCCCATCGAGCGGGTGAACTCCTACGAGCAGTACTTC. Translating gives CASNPIERVNSYEQYF.

The chain recombines TRBV7-2 with TRBJ2-5; a possible D gene is TRBD1 (6 bases). This CDR3 is built from 14 residues. V shed 1 base and J shed 4 bases, with 10 bases lying between them. Germline CDR1 SGHTA, CDR2 FQGNSA. DNA of the CDR3: TGTGCCAGCAGCTTAGGGACAGTCCCAGAGACCCAGTACTTC. It yields the protein CASSLGTVPETQYF.

This clonotype was recorded a few times. J is TRBJ2-2 and V is TRBV5-1, with a weak D call TRBD2 (5 bases). Trimming stripped 5 bases from V and 6 bases from J, with 17 bases between. Germline CDR1 reads SGHRS; CDR2 reads YFSETQ. This CDR3 region has 15 residues. CDR3 sequence: CASSRNGENAGELFF. The DNA of the CDR3 is TGCGCCAGCAGTCGGAACGGGGAGAATGCCGGGGAGCTGTTTTTT.

This clonotype was observed a few times. The chain carries TRBV12-3 or TRBV12-4 and TRBJ2-1; D call uncertain. The CDR3 length is 13 residues. V was trimmed by 4 bases and J by 6 bases, leaving 10 bases between them. The CDR3 sequence: CASSSGPFNEQFF. Here the CDR3 DNA reads TGTGCCAGCAGTTCCGGCCCCTTCAATGAGCAGTTCTTC.

The chain carries TRBV6-6 and TRBJ1-3; D is unclear. The CDR3 is made up of 12 amino acids. Trimming removed 4 bases from V and 6 bases from J, with 7 bases in between. Germline-derived CDR1 and CDR2 are MNHNY and SVGAGI (reference sequence). The CDR3 DNA is TGTGCCAGCAGTTCCGGTGAAAACACCATATATTTT. Translating it yields CASSSGENTIYF.

This clonotype was counted at least ten times. This chain links TRBV4-2 with TRBJ2-5; perhaps TRBD2 as D (5 bases). The CDR3 has 16 amino acids. Trimming shortened V by 0 bases and J by 3 bases, and 14 bases separated the two germline ends. Looked up from germline, CDR1 is LGHNA and CDR2 is YNFKEQ. The CDR3 DNA is TGTGCCAGCAGCCAAGAGGTTAGGCAGAGGGAAGAGACCCAGTACTTC. As protein: CASSQEVRQREETQYF.

The chain employs TRBV3-1 and TRBJ2-3, with 9 bases that match TRBD1. With V trimmed by 1 base and J by 3 bases, 5 bases remained unmatched. CDR3 length: 16 residues. Germline V gives CDR1 LGHDT, CDR2 YNNKEL (reference sequence). The CDR3 DNA reads as TGTGCCAGCAGCCAAGTCGGGGGACAGGGAACAGATACGCAGTATTTT. Amino acid sequence: CASSQVGGQGTDTQYF.

This chain links TRBV3-1 with TRBJ1-4; no firm D call. The CDR3 has 13 residues. Germline loops: CDR1 LGHDT, CDR2 YNNKEL (reference sequence). Trimming pared 6 bases from V and 4 bases from J, leaving 9 bases between. CDR3 sequence (DNA): TGTGCCAGCAGTCCGGACGGTAATGAAAAACTGTTTTTT. As protein: CASSPDGNEKLFF.

The chain joins TRBV21-1 to TRBJ2-7. TRBV21-1 is described as a pseudogene. This CDR3 contains 12 residues. The CDR3 coding sequence is TGTGCCAGCAGCCCCCGTAAGGGCGAGCAGTACTTC. Protein product: CASSPRKGEQYF.

The chain joins TRBV20-1 to TRBJ2-3; weak D call: TRBD2 (5 bases). Germline CDR1 and CDR2: DFQATT and SNEGSKA (reference sequence). V lost 5 bases to trimming and J lost 2 bases, with 17 bases between them. The CDR3 is 15 amino acids. The CDR3 region is CSAEVREGITDTQYF. CDR3 DNA: TGCAGTGCTGAAGTTCGGGAAGGCATCACAGATACGCAGTATTTT.

This clonotype was detected many times. The chain combines TRBV12-3 or TRBV12-4 with TRBJ2-7; D might be TRBD1 (5 bases). The CDR3 is made up of 13 amino acids. The V and J ends lost 7 bases and 0 bases respectively, with 10 bases between them. The CDR3, as DNA: TGTGCCAGCAACGGCAGGGACTCCTACGAGCAGTACTTC. Translating gives CASNGRDSYEQYF.

The rearrangement uses TRBV28 and TRBJ2-4, with D perhaps matching TRBD1 (6 bases). The J call may be mistaken, given a closer DNA end match to TRBJ2-7. Germline loops: CDR1 MDHEN, CDR2 SYDVKM. The CDR3 is 13 residues long. CDR3 sequence (DNA): TGTGCCAGCGTCCACAGGGAGACCTACGAGCAGTACTTC. Protein product: CASVHRETYEQYF.

Ten or more counts support this clonotype. V usage is TRBV7-2 and J usage is TRBJ1-2; D gene ambiguous. CDR1 SGHTA and CDR2 FQGNSA come from the germline V gene. Trimming pared 5 bases from V and 8 bases from J, leaving 15 bases between. The CDR3 has 13 residues. The CDR3 nucleotides read TGTGCCAGCAGCCCCGACCGTTTCGAGGGCTACACCTTC. The encoded protein is CASSPDRFEGYTF.

The CDR3 sequence is CASSQAVDSLYGYTF. CDR3 sequence (DNA): TGCGCCAGCAGCCAGGCCGTCGACAGCCTCTATGGCTACACCTTC. V is TRBV4-1 and J is TRBJ1-2, with a tentative D call TRBD1 (5 bases). Germline lookup yields CDR1 MGHRA and CDR2 YSYEKL. V lost 3 bases, J lost 4 bases, and 15 bases lay in between. The CDR3 has 15 residues.

The rearrangement links TRBV9 to TRBJ2-7; 8 positions match TRBD1. The CDR3 extends over 14 amino acids. Germline CDR1 and CDR2: SGDLS and YYNGEE. Losses at the gene ends were 0 bases for V and 3 bases for J; bases not matched to a gene: 2. The DNA for the CDR3 is TGTGCCAGCAGCGTAGGGACAGGGAACTACGAGCAGTACTTC. Translation: CASSVGTGNYEQYF.

Only one count was recorded for this clonotype. A junction boundary mismatches the germline segment, possibly from a read error. This sequence joins TRBV6-2 or TRBV6-3 and TRBJ2-1; D uncertain. TRBJ2-7 matches the DNA end more closely, so the J call is doubtful. CDR3 size: 15 residues. Germline V gene data show CDR1 as MNHEY and CDR2 as SVGEGT. CDR3 bases: TGTGCCAGCAGTGACTCCAACACTCAGCACAATGAGCAGTACTTC. It specifies CASSDSNTQHNEQYF.

This clonotype was seen a few times. J is TRBJ1-2 and V is TRBV7-2; possible D gene TRBD1, 5 bases. Germline lookup yields CDR1 SGHTA and CDR2 FQGNSA. This CDR3 is 14 amino acids long. V lost 1 base to trimming and J lost 4 bases, with 10 bases between them. The CDR3 nucleotides read TGTGCCAGCAGCTTAGTTCAGGGACCCTATGGCTACACCTTC. Its protein product is CASSLVQGPYGYTF.

V is TRBV20-1 and J is TRBJ1-2; D not certain. The length of the CDR3 is 13 residues. The germline V gene has CDR1 DFQATT and CDR2 SNEGSKA (reference sequence). With 0 bases removed from V and 4 bases from J, the gap between germline ends came to 9 bases. The DNA for the CDR3 is TGCAGTGCTAGAGAGCCGCACCTCTATGGCTACACCTTC. This gives the protein CSAREPHLYGYTF.

This clonotype was seen at least ten times. The V call is TRBV20-1, the J call TRBJ2-3; TRBD2 matches at 7 bases. CDR3 length equals 15 residues. After removal of 5 bases from V and 4 bases from J, the junction contained 12 bases not matched to a gene. Germline lookup yields CDR1 DFQATT and CDR2 SNEGSKA (reference sequence). The CDR3 DNA is TGCAGTGCTGCCCTTGGCGGGAGTGGGGCAGATACGCAGTATTTT. It codes for CSAALGGSGADTQYF.

This clonotype was detected a few times. V usage is TRBV7-2 and J usage is TRBJ2-5, with no clear D. Trimming took 1 base from V and 2 from J, leaving 8 bases between them. The germline V gene has CDR1 SGHTA and CDR2 FQGNSA. The CDR3 runs to 14 residues. The CDR3 sequence: CASSLGSKQETQYF. As DNA, the CDR3 is TGTGCCAGCAGCTTAGGCTCCAAGCAAGAGACCCAGTACTTC.

This chain links TRBV12-3 or TRBV12-4 with TRBJ2-5; D unresolved. Trimming removed 5 bases from V and 1 base from J, with 14 bases in between. This CDR3 has 15 amino acids. As DNA, the CDR3 is TGTGCCAGCAGTCCGAGGACGGGCCCCCAAGAGACCCAGTACTTC. It codes for CASSPRTGPQETQYF.

This clonotype was counted only a few times. The chain carries TRBV7-9 and TRBJ2-3; 11 bases line up with TRBD1. Germline V lookup: CDR1 SEHNR, CDR2 FQNEAQ (reference sequence). Trimming took 4 bases from V and 1 from J; bases not matched to a gene: 1. The CDR3 has 15 amino acids. CDR3 bases: TGTGCCAGCAGCTGGACAGGGGGCCGCACAGATACGCAGTATTTT. Translated, it gives CASSWTGGRTDTQYF.

The chain couples TRBV7-2 to TRBJ2-7, with a tentative D call TRBD1 (6 bases). The V gene's germline CDR1 is SGHTA and CDR2 FQGNSA. CDR3 length: 18 amino acids. The V end lost 2 bases, the J end lost 0 bases, and 20 bases lay between the germline ends. CDR3 nucleotide sequence: TGTGCCAGCAGCTTAAAGCACGGTGACGACAGGTACTCCTACGAGCAGTACTTC. Protein sequence: CASSLKHGDDRYSYEQYF.

The chain is built from TRBV4-3 and TRBJ1-1; D is ambiguous. CDR1 is LGHNA and CDR2 is YSLEER in the germline V gene. The CDR3 loop spans 14 amino acids. The V end lost 0 bases, the J end lost 0 bases, and 5 bases lay between the germline ends. In DNA, the CDR3 is TGCGCCAGCAGCCAAGATATGATGAACACTGAAGCTTTCTTT. Its translation: CASSQDMMNTEAFF.

The rearrangement uses TRBV20-1 and TRBJ2-3; 11 bases are shared with TRBD2. There are 14 residues in the CDR3. CDR1 DFQATT and CDR2 SNEGSKA come from the germline V gene (reference sequence). Germline trimming cut 8 bases from V and 4 bases from J; bases unmatched to any gene: 8. The CDR3 region is CSFLLAGVSDTQYF. The CDR3 DNA follows: TGCAGTTTCCTACTAGCGGGAGTTTCAGATACGCAGTATTTT.

The chain links TRBV7-9 to TRBJ2-7, with D perhaps being TRBD1 or TRBD2 (6 bases each). The DNA end is more similar to TRBJ2-5, so the J call may be wrong. The CDR3 totals 14 residues. Germline values: CDR1 SEHNR, CDR2 FQNEAQ (reference sequence). Written as DNA, the CDR3 is TGTGCCAGCAACGACCGGGGGCCTCTGGAGACCCAGTACTTC. Translating gives CASNDRGPLETQYF.

The V and J genes are TRBV29-1 and TRBJ2-7, with 7 bases matching TRBD1. The trim removed 2 bases at V and 7 bases at J, leaving 8 bases unmatched. In germline, CDR1 is SQVTM, CDR2 ANQGSEA. This CDR3 is built from 13 residues. CDR3 in DNA: TGCAGCGTTGAACAAAGACCCAGGGGGGAGCAGTACTTC. This gives the protein CSVEQRPRGEQYF.